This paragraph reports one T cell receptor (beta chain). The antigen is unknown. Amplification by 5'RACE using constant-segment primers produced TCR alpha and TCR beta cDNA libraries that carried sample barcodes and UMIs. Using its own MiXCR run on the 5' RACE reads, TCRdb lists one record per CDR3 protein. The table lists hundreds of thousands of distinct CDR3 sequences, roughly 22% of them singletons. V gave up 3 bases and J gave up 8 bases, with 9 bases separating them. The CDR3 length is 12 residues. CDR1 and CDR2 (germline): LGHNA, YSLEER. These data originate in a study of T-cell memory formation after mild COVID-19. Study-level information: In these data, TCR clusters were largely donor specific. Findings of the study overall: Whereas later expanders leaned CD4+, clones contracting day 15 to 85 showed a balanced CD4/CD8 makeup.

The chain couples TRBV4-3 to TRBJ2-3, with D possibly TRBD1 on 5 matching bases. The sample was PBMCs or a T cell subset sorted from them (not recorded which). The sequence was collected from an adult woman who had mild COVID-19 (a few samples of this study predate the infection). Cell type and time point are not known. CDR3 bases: TGCGCCAGCAGCCAGGGGCTGGGTACGCAGTATTTT. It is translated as CASSQGLGTQYF.